The rows below give T cell receptor beta chains drawn from one sample of a study of T-cell reconstitution after alpha-beta-depleted transplantation in children. TCRdb re-analysed the PCR reads in MiXCR, keeping a single row per CDR3 protein. The profile shows about 200,000 distinct CDR3 sequences, 13% to 15% of them singletons. Sequenced material: PBMCs from the stem cell graft donor, taken from the stem cell graft. The receptors come from a human donor who donated a stem cell graft to a child with acute lymphoblastic leukemia. The CDR3 runs from the conserved cysteine through the conserved F or W. D genes are given only for firm matches. A clone size is listed for some rows: how often the clone was seen (once, few, many), or a class if it is expanded.

V gene: TRBV12-3/TRBV12-4; clone size: many; D gene: .; J gene: TRBJ2-5; CDR3 protein: CASSTQGFETQYF; CDR3 DNA: TGTGCCAGCAGTACACAGGGTTTCGAGACCCAGTACTTC
V gene: TRBV20-1; clone size: many; D gene: .; J gene: TRBJ2-1; CDR3 protein: CSAPGTYGDEQFF; CDR3 DNA: TGCAGTGCTCCGGGGACTTACGGGGATGAGCAGTTCTTC
V gene: TRBV19; clone size: few; D gene: .; J gene: TRBJ1-5; CDR3 protein: CASSIEKETNQPQHF; CDR3 DNA: TGTGCCAGTAGTATAGAGAAGGAGACCAATCAGCCCCAGCATTTT
V gene: TRBV7-8; clone size: many; D gene: .; J gene: TRBJ2-7; CDR3 protein: CASSLGAVYEQYF; CDR3 DNA: TGTGCCAGCAGCTTAGGGGCGGTATACGAGCAGTACTTC
V gene: TRBV4-1; clone size: .; D gene: .; J gene: TRBJ2-3; CDR3 protein: CASSQGAGLDTQYF; CDR3 DNA: TGCGCCAGCAGCCAAGGGGCTGGACTGGATACGCAGTATTTT
V gene: TRBV12-3/TRBV12-4; clone size: many; D gene: TRBD1; J gene: TRBJ1-1; CDR3 protein: CASNLGQGGAFF; CDR3 DNA: TGTGCCAGCAACCTCGGACAGGGGGGAGCTTTCTTT
V gene: TRBV20-1; clone size: .; D gene: TRBD2; J gene: TRBJ2-3; CDR3 protein: CSARDWLAGDGTDTQYF; CDR3 DNA: TGCAGTGCTAGAGATTGGCTAGCGGGAGATGGCACAGATACGCAGTATTTT
V gene: TRBV7-2; clone size: .; D gene: .; J gene: TRBJ1-5; CDR3 protein: CASRDSMSYSNQPQHF; CDR3 DNA: TGTGCCAGCAGGGATTCTATGTCCTATAGCAATCAGCCCCAGCATTTT
V gene: TRBV5-1; clone size: many; D gene: TRBD2; J gene: TRBJ2-1; CDR3 protein: CASSLARGSSYNEQFF; CDR3 DNA: TGCGCCAGCAGCTTGGCACGCGGGAGCTCCTACAATGAGCAGTTCTTC
V gene: TRBV3-1; clone size: many; D gene: .; J gene: TRBJ2-4; CDR3 protein: CASSRGGLAKNIQYF; CDR3 DNA: TGTGCCAGCAGCCGCGGAGGTCTAGCCAAAAACATTCAGTACTTC
V gene: TRBV4-1; clone size: few; D gene: .; J gene: TRBJ2-3; CDR3 protein: CASSQAGSTDTQYF; CDR3 DNA: TGCGCCAGCAGCCAAGCGGGAAGCACAGATACGCAGTATTTT
V gene: TRBV13; clone size: few; D gene: .; J gene: TRBJ2-3; CDR3 protein: CASRRTIGGDTQYF; CDR3 DNA: TGTGCCAGCAGAAGGACTATCGGAGGTGATACGCAGTATTTT
V gene: TRBV11-1; clone size: many; D gene: TRBD2; J gene: TRBJ2-3; CDR3 protein: CASRGTSGRAVHTDTQYF; CDR3 DNA: TGTGCCAGCAGGGGGACTAGCGGGAGGGCAGTCCACACAGATACGCAGTATTTT
V gene: TRBV29-1; clone size: many; D gene: .; J gene: TRBJ2-2; CDR3 protein: CSVLEGTGELFF; CDR3 DNA: TGCAGCGTTTTGGAGGGCACCGGGGAGCTGTTTTTT
V gene: TRBV20-1; clone size: few; D gene: .; J gene: TRBJ2-4; CDR3 protein: CSVDRRGRSKNIQYF; CDR3 DNA: TGCAGTGTGGACAGGAGGGGGAGGTCCAAAAACATTCAGTACTTC
V gene: TRBV6-5; clone size: many; D gene: .; J gene: TRBJ2-3; CDR3 protein: CASSYNRVLGDTQYF; CDR3 DNA: TGTGCCAGCAGTTACAACAGGGTCCTTGGGGATACGCAGTATTTT
V gene: TRBV7-9; clone size: many; D gene: TRBD2; J gene: TRBJ2-7; CDR3 protein: CASTGGVRTYEQYF; CDR3 DNA: TGTGCCAGCACCGGGGGGGTAAGAACCTACGAGCAGTACTTC